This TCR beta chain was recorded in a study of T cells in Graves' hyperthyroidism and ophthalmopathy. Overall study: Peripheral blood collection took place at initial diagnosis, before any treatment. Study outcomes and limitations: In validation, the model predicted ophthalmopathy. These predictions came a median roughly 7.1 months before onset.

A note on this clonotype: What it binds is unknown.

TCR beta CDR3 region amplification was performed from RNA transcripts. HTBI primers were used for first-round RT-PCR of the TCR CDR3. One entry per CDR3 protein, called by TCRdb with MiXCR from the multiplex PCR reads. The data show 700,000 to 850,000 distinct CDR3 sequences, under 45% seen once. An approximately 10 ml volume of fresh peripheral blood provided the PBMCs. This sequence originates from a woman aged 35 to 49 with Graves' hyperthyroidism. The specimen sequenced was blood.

The CDR3 loop reads CAVSYSSPPRPYGYTF. The CDR3 DNA sequence: TGTGCCGTCAGTTACTCGTCGCCGCCCCGACCTTATGGCTACACCTTC. This sequence joins TRBV6-5 and TRBJ1-2, with no clear D. The CDR3 contains 16 residues. V was shortened by 11 bases and J by 5 bases, with 27 bases between the two germline ends. The germline V gene has CDR1 MNHEY and CDR2 SVGAGI.